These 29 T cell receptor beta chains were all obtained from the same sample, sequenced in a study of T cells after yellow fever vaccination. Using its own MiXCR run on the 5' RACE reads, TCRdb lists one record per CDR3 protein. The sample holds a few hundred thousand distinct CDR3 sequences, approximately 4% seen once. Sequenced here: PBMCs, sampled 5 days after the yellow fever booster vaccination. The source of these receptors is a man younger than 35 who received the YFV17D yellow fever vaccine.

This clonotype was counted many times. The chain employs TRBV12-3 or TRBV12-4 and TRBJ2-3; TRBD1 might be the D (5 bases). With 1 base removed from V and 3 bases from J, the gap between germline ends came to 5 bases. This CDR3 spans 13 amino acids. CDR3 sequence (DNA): TGTGCCAGCAGTTTAGGGACAACAGATACGCAGTATTTT. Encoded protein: CASSLGTTDTQYF.

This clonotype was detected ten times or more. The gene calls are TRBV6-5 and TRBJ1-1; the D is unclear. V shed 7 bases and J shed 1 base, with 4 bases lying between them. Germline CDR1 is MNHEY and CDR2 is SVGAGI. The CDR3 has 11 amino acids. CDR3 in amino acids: CASTKNTEAFF. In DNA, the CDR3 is TGTGCCAGCACTAAGAACACTGAAGCTTTCTTT.

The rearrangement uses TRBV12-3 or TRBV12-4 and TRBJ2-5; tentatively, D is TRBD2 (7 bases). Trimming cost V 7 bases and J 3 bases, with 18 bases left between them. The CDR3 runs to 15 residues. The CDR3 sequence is CASNRGGGREETQYF. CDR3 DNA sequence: TGTGCCAGCAACCGAGGGGGTGGGAGGGAAGAGACCCAGTACTTC.

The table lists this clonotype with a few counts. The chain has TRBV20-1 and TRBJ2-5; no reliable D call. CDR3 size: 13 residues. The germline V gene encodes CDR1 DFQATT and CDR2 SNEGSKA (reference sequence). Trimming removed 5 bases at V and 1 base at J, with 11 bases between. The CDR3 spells CSALGPTQETQYF. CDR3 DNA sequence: TGCAGTGCTCTAGGACCTACCCAAGAGACCCAGTACTTC.

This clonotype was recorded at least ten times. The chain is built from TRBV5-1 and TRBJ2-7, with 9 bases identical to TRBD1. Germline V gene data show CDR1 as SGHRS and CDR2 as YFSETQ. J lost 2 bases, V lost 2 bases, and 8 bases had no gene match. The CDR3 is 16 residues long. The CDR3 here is CASSLNPGTGTYEQYF. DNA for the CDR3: TGCGCCAGCAGCTTAAACCCCGGGACAGGGACCTACGAGCAGTACTTC.

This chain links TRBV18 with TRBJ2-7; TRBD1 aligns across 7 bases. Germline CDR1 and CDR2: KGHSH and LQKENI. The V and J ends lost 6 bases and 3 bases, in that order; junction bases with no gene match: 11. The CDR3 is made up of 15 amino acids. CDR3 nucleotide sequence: TGTGCCAGCTCGCAACACCGGGACAGCGACTACGAGCAGTACGTC. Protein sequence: CASSQHRDSDYEQYV.

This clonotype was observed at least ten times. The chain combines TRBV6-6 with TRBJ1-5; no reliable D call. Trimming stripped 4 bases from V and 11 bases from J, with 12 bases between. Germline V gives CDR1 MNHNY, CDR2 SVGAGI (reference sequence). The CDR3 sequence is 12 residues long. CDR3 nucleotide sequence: TGTGCCAGCAGTTCCGGTGTTTGGACCCAGCATTTT. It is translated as CASSSGVWTQHF.

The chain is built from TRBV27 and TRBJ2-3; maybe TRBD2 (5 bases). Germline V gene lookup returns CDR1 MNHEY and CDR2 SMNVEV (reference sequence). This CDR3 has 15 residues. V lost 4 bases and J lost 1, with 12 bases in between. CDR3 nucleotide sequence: TGTGCCAGCAGTTGGCGCCCAGCGGGCACAGATACGCAGTATTTT. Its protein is CASSWRPAGTDTQYF.

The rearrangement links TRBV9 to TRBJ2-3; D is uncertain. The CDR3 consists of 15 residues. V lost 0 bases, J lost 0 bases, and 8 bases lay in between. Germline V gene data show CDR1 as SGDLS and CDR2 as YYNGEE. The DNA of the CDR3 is TGTGCCAGCAGCGTAGTGGGGTTAAGCACAGATACGCAGTATTTT. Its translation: CASSVVGLSTDTQYF.

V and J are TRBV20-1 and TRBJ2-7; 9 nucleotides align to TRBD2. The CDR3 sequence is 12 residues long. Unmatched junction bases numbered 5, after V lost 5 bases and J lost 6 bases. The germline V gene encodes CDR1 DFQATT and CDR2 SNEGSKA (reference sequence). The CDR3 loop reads CSALGLAAEQYF. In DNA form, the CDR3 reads TGCAGTGCTCTGGGACTAGCCGCCGAGCAGTACTTC.

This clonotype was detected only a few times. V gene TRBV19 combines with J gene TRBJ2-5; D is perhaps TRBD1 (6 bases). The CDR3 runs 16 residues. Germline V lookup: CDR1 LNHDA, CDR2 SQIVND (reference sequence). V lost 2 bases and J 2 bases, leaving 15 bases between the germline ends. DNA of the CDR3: TGTGCCAGTAGTATACTAGGGGGTCGGGGACAAGAGACCCAGTACTTC. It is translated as CASSILGGRGQETQYF.

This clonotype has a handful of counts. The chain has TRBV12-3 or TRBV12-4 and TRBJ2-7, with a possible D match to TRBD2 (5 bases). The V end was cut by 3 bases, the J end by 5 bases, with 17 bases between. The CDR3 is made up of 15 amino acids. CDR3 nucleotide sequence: TGTGCCAGCAGTTTTCGTGCCGGGATTCCCGACGAGCAGTACTTC. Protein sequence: CASSFRAGIPDEQYF.

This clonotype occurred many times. CDR3 in DNA: TGTGCCAGCACAGGACTAGCGGGGTACAATGAGCAGTTCTTC. Its protein product is CASTGLAGYNEQFF. The gene calls are TRBV19 and TRBJ2-1; 12 bases fit TRBD2. The CDR3 length is 14 residues. The germline V gene has CDR1 LNHDA and CDR2 SQIVND (reference sequence). Trimming took 9 bases from V and 4 from J; bases not matched to a gene: 4.

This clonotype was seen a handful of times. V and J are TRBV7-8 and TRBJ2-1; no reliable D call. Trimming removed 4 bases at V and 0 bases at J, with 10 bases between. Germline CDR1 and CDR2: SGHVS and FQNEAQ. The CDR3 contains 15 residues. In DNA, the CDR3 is TGTGCCAGCAGCTCCAGTTTGGGCTCCTACAATGAGCAGTTCTTC. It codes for CASSSSLGSYNEQFF. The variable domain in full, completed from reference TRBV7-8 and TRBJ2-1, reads GAGVSQSPRYKVAKRGQDVALRCDPISGHVSLFWYQQALGQGPEFLTYFQNEAQLDKSGLPSDRFFAERPEGSVSTLKIQRTQQEDSAVYLCASSSSLGSYNEQFFGPGTRLTVL.

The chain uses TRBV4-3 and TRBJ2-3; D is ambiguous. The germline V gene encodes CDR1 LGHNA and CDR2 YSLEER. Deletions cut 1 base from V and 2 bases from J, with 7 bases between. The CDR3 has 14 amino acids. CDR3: CASSQGVPTDTQYF. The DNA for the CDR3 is TGCGCCAGCAGCCAAGGCGTTCCCACAGATACGCAGTATTTT.

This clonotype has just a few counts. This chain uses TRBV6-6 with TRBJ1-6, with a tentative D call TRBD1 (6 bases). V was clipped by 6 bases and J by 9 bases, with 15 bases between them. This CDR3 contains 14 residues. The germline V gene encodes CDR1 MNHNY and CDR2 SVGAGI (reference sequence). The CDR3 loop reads CASSPRDIGSPLHF. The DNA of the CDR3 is TGTGCCAGCAGCCCTAGGGACATAGGTTCACCCCTCCACTTT.

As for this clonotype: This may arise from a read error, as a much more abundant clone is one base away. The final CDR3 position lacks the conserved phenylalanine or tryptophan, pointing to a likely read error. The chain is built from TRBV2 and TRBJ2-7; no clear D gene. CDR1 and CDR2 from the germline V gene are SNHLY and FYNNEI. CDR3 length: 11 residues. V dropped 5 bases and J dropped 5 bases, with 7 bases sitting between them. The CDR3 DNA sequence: TGTGCCAGCAGTACCTCGGACGAGCAGTACTTA. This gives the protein CASSTSDEQYL.

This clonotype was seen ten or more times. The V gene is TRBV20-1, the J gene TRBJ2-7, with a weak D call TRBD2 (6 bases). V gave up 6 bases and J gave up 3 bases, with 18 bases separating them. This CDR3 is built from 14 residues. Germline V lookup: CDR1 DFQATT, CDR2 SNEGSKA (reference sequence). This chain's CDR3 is CSAGGVGRNYEQYV. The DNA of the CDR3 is TGCAGTGCAGGAGGGGTGGGCAGAAACTACGAGCAGTACGTC.

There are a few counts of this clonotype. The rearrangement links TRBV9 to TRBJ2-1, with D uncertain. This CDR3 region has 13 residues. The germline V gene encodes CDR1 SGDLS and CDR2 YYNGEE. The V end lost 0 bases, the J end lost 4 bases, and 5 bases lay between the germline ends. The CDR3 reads CASSVGRYNEQFF. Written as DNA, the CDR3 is TGTGCCAGCAGCGTAGGTCGGTACAATGAGCAGTTCTTC.

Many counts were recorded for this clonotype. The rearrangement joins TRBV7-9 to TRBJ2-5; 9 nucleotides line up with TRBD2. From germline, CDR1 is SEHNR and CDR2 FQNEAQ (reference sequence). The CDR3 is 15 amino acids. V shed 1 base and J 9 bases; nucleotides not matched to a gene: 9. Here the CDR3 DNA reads TGTGCCAGCAGCTTAGTTAGCGGGGGTCAAGGGGCCCAGTACTTC. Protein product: CASSLVSGGQGAQYF.

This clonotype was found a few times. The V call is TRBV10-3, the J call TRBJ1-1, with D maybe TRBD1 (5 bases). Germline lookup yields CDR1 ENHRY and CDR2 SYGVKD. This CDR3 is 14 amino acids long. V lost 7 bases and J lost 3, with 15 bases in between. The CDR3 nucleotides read TGTGCCATCACCCGACAGTCGGGGGACACTGAAGCTTTCTTT. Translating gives CAITRQSGDTEAFF.

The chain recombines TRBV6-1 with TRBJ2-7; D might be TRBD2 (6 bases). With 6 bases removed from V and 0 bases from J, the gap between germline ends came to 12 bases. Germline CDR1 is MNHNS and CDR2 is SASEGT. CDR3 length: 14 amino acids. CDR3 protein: CASRAGGVSYEQYF. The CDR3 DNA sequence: TGTGCCAGCAGGGCTGGAGGGGTCTCCTACGAGCAGTACTTC.

CDR3 coding DNA: TGTGCCAGCAGCTCCCGAGGTGAGAATACGCAGTATTTT. As protein: CASSSRGENTQYF. The chain uses TRBV9 and TRBJ2-3; D gene unclear. The CDR3 runs to 13 residues. Germline V CDR1 and CDR2: SGDLS, YYNGEE. Trimming took 4 bases from V and 7 from J, leaving 13 bases between them. Supplemented by reference TRBV9 and TRBJ2-3, the full variable domain reads DSGVTQTPKHLITATGQRVTLRCSPRSGDLSVYWYQQSLDQGLQFLIQYYNGEERAKGNILERFSAQQFPDLHSELNLSSLELGDSALYFCASSSRGENTQYFGPGTRLTVL.

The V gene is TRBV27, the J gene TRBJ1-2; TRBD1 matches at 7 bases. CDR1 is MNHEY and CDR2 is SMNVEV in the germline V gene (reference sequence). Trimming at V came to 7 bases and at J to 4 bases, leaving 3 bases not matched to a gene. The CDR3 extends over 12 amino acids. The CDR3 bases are TGTGCCAGCACCGGGGACAGCTATGGCTACACCTTC. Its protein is CASTGDSYGYTF.

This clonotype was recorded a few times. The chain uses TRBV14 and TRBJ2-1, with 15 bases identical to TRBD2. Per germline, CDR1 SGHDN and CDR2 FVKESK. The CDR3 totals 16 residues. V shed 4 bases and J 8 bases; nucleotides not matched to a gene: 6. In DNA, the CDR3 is TGTGCCAGCAGCCGGCCGGGACTAGCGGGGGGAGATGAGCAGTTCTTC. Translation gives CASSRPGLAGGDEQFF. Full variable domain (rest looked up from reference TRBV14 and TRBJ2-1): EAGVTQFPSHSVIEKGQTVTLRCDPISGHDNLYWYRRVMGKEIKFLLHFVKESKQDESGMPNNRFLAERTGGTYSTLKVQPAELEDSGVYFCASSRPGLAGGDEQFFGPGTRLTVL.

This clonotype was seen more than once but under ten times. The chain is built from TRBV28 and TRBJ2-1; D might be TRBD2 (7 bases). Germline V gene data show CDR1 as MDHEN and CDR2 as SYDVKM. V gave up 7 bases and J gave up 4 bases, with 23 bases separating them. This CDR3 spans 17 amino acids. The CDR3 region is CASTGTTRDTRYNEQFF. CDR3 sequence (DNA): TGTGCCAGCACCGGGACTACACGGGACACTAGATACAATGAGCAGTTCTTC.

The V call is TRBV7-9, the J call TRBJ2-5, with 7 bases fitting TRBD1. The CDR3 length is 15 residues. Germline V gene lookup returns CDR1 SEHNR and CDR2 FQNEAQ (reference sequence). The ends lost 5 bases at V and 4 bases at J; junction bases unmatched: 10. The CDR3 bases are TGTGCCAGCAGCACGCGGACAGGAATGGTAGAGACCCAGTACTTC. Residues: CASSTRTGMVETQYF.

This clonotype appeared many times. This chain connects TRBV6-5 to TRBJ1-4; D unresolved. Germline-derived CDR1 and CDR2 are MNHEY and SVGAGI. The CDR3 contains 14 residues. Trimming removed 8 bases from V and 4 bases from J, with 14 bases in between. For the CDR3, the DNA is TGTGCCAGCGGACCGGATCTGATTAATGAAAAACTGTTTTTT. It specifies CASGPDLINEKLFF.

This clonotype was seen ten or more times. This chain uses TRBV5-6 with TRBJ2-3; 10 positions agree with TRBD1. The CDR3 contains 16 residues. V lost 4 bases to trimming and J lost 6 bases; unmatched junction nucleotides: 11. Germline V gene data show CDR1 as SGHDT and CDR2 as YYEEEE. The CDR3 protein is CASSLNWDRGSDTQYF. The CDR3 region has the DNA TGTGCCAGCAGCCTGAACTGGGACAGGGGATCCGATACGCAGTATTTT.